This T cell receptor beta chain was observed in a study of PD-L1 blockade in urothelial cancer. Study-level background: After treatment start, blood was analyzed at 3 weeks (second dose) and at 6 weeks.

The CDR3 spans 17 residues. Here immunoSEQ multiplex PCR was the method, and the copy in TCRdb shows in-frame clones only, minus some. The repertoire consists of tens of thousands of clones, with about 85% occurring once and the leading ten covering 6% to 9%. The specimen was PBMCs, collected around atezolizumab (anti-PD-L1) treatment. The rearrangement joins TRBV7-5 to TRBJ2-5; TRBD1, the table's D call, was not compared with the DNA. TRBV7-5 counts as a pseudogene. This TCR was sampled from a man aged 60 to 75 with urothelial cancer. The CDR3 DNA reads as TGTGCCAGAAGCCAAGGGGGAGTCAGGGGGTTGGGAGAGACCCAGTACTTC. This sequence encodes CARSQGGVRGLGETQYF.